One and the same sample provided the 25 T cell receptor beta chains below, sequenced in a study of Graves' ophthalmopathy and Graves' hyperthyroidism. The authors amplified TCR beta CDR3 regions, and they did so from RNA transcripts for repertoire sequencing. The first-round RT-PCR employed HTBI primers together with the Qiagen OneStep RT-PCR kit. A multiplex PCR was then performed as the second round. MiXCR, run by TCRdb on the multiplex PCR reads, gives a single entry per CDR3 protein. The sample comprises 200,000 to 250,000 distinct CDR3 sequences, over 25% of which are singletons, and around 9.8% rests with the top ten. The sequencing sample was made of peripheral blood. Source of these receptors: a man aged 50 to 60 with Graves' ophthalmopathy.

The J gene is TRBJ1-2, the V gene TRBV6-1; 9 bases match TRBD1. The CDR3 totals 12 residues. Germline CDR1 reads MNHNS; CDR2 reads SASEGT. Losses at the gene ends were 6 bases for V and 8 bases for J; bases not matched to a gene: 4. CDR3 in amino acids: CASRQGAGGYTF. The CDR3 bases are TGTGCCAGCAGACAGGGGGCCGGGGGCTACACCTTC.

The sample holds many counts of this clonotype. CDR3 residues: CSVTDRGLAGELFF. The CDR3 DNA sequence: TGCAGCGTTACGGACAGGGGGTTGGCCGGGGAGCTGTTTTTT. The chain recombines TRBV29-1 with TRBJ2-2, with 10 bases identical to TRBD1. The CDR3 has 14 residues. CDR1 is SQVTM and CDR2 is ANQGSEA in the germline V gene. V gave up 5 bases and J gave up 6 bases; unmatched junction bases: 6.

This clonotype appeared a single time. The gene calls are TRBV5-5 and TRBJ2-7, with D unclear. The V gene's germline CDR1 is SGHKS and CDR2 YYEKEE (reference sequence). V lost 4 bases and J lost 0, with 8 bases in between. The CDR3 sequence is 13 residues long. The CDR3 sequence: CASSGAYSYEQYF. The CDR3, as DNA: TGTGCCAGCAGCGGAGCTTACTCCTACGAGCAGTACTTC.

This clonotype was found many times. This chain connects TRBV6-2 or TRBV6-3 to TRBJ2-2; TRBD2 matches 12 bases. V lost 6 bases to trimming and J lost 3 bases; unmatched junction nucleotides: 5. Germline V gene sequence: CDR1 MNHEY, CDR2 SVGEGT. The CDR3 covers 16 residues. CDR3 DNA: TGTGCCAGCAGGACTAGCGGGAGAAGTTACACCGGGGAGCTGTTTTTT. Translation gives CASRTSGRSYTGELFF.

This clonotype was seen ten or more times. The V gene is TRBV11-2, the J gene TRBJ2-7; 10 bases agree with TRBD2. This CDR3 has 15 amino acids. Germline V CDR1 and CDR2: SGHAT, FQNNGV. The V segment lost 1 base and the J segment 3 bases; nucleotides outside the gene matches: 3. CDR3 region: CASSLGTSGIYEQYF. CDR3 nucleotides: TGTGCCAGCAGCTTAGGGACTAGCGGAATCTACGAGCAGTACTTC. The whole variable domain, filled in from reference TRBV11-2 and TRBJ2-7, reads EAGVAQSPRYKIIEKRQSVAFWCNPISGHATLYWYQQILGQGPKLLIQFQNNGVVDDSQLPKDRFSAERLKGVDSTLKIQPAKLEDSAVYLCASSLGTSGIYEQYFGPGTRLTVT.

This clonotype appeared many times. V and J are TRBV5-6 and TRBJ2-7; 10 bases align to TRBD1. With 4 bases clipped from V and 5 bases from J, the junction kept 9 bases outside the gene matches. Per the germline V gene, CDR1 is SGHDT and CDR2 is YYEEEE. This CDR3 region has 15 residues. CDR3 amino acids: CASSQSPTGGHEQYF. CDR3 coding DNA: TGTGCCAGCAGCCAGTCGCCGACAGGGGGCCACGAGCAGTACTTC.

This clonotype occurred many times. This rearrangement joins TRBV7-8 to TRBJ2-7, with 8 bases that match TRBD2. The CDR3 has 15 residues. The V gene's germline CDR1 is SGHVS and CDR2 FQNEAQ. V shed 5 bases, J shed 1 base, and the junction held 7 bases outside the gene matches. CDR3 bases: TGTGCCAGCAGCCCTGGCGGACTAGCTTCCTACGAGCAGTACTTC. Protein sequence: CASSPGGLASYEQYF. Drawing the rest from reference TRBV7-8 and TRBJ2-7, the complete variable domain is GAGVSQSPRYKVAKRGQDVALRCDPISGHVSLFWYQQALGQGPEFLTYFQNEAQLDKSGLPSDRFFAERPEGSVSTLKIQRTQQEDSAVYLCASSPGGLASYEQYFGPGTRLTVT.

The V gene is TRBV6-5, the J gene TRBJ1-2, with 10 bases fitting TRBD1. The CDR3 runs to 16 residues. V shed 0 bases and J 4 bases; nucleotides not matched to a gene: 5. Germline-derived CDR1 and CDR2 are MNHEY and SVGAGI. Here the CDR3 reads CASSYSRTGGSYGYTF. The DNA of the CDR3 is TGTGCCAGCAGTTACTCTCGGACAGGGGGAAGCTATGGCTACACCTTC.

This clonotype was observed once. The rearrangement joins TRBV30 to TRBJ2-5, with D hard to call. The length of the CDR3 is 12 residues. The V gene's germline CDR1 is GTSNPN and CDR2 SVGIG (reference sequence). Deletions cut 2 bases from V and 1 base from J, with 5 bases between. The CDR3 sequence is CAWSPAQETQYF. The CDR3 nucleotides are TGTGCCTGGAGTCCAGCCCAAGAGACCCAGTACTTC.

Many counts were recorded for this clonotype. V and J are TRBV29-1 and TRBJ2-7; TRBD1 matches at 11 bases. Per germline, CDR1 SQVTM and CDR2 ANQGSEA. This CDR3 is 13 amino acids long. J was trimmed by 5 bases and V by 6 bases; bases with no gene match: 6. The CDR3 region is CSVVDRGRDEQYF. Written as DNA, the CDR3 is TGCAGCGTGGTGGACAGGGGGCGGGACGAGCAGTACTTC.

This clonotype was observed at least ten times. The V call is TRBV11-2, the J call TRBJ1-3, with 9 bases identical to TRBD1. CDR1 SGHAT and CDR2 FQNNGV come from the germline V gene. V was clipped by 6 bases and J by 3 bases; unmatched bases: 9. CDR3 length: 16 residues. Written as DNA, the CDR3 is TGTGCCAGCAGTTCCGGGACAGGGACGGTTGGAAACACCATATATTTT. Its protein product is CASSSGTGTVGNTIYF.

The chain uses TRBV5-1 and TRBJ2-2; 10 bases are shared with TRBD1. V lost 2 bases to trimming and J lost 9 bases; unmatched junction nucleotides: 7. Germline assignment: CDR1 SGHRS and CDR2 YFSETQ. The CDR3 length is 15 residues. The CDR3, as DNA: TGCGCCAGCAGCTTAATGGGACAGGGGCGTCGGGAGCTGTTTTTT. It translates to CASSLMGQGRRELFF. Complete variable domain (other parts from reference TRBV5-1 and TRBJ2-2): KAGVTQTPRYLIKTRGQQVTLSCSPISGHRSVSWYQQTPGQGLQFLFEYFSETQRNKGNFPGRFSGRQFSNSRSEMNVSTLELGDSALYLCASSLMGQGRRELFFGEGSRLTVL.

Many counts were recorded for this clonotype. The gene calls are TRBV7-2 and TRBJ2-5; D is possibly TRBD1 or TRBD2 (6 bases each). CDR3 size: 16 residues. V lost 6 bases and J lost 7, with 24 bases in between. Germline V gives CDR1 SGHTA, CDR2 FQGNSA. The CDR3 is CASRKGGGGPEGTQYF. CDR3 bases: TGTGCCAGCAGAAAAGGGGGAGGCGGGCCGGAGGGGACCCAGTACTTC.

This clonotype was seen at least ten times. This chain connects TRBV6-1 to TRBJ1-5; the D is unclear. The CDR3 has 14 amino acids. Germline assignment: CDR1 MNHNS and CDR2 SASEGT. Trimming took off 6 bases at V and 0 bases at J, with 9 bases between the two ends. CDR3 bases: TGTGCCAGCAGGGCTTTTGGTAGCAATCAGCCCCAGCATTTT. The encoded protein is CASRAFGSNQPQHF.

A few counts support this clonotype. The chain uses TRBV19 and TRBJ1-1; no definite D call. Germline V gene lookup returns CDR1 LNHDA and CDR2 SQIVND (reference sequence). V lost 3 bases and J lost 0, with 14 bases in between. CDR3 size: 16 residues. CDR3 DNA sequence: TGTGCCAGTAGTATTCTCGGGCTGATAATGAACACTGAAGCTTTCTTT. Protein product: CASSILGLIMNTEAFF. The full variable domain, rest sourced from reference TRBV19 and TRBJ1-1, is DGGITQSPKYLFRKEGQNVTLSCEQNLNHDAMYWYRQDPGQGLRLIYYSQIVNDFQKGDIAEGYSVSREKKESFPLTVTSAQKNPTAFYLCASSILGLIMNTEAFFGQGTRLTVV.

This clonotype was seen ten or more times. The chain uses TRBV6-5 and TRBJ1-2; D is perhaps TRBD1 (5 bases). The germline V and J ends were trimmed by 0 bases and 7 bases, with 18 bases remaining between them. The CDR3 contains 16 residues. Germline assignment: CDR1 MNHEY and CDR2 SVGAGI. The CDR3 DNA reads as TGTGCCAGCAGTTACTCAACAGGTAATCGACGAAGTGGCTACACCTTC. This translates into CASSYSTGNRRSGYTF.

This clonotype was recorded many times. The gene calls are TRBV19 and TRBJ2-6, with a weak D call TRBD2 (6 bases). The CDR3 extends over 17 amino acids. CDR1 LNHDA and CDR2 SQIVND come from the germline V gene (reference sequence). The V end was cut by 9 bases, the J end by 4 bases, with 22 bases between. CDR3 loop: CARATSREALGANVLTF. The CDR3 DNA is TGTGCCAGGGCTACCAGCAGGGAGGCTCTGGGGGCCAACGTCCTGACTTTC. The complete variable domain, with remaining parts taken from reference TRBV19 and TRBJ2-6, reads DGGITQSPKYLFRKEGQNVTLSCEQNLNHDAMYWYRQDPGQGLRLIYYSQIVNDFQKGDIAEGYSVSREKKESFPLTVTSAQKNPTAFYLCARATSREALGANVLTFGAGSRLTVL.

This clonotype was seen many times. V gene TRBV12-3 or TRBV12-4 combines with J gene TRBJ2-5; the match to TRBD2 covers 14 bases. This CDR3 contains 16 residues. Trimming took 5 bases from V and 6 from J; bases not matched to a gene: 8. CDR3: CASSLRLAGGPKTQYF. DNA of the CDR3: TGTGCCAGCAGTCTGAGACTAGCGGGAGGGCCAAAGACCCAGTACTTC.

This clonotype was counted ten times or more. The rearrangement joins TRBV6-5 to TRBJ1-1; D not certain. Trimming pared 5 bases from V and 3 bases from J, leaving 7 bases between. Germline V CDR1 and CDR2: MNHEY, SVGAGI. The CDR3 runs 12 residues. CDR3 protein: CASSIRDTEAFF. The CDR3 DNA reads TGTGCCAGCAGTATACGGGACACTGAAGCTTTCTTT.

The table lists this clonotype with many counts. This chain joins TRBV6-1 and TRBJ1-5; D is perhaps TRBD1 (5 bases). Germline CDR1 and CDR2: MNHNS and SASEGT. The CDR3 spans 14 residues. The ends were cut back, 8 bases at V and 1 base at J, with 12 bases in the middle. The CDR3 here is CASCEGDSNQPQHF. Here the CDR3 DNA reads TGTGCCAGCTGCGAAGGGGACAGCAATCAGCCCCAGCATTTT.

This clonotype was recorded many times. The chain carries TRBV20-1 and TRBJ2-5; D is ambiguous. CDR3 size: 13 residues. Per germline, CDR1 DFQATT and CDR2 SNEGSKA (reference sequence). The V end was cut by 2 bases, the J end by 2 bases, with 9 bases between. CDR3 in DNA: TGCAGTGCTAGACCGGCTGGTCAAGAGACCCAGTACTTC. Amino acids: CSARPAGQETQYF.

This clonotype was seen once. The DNA of the CDR3 is TGTGCCAGCAGCTATTACAGGGGAGCCACTGAAGCTTTCTTT. It codes for CASSYYRGATEAFF. The J gene is TRBJ1-1, the V gene TRBV11-2, with TRBD1 matching 7 bases. CDR1 is SGHAT and CDR2 is FQNNGV in the germline V gene. The V and J ends lost 4 bases and 4 bases, in that order; junction bases with no gene match: 6. CDR3 length: 14 residues.

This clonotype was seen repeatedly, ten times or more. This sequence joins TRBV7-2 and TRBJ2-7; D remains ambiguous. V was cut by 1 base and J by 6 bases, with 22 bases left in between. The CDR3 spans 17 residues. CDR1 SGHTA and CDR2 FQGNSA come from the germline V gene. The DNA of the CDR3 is TGTGCCAGCAGCTTAGGGTCTGGGCGAAGGTGGGCCAGCGAGCAGTACTTC. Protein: CASSLGSGRRWASEQYF.

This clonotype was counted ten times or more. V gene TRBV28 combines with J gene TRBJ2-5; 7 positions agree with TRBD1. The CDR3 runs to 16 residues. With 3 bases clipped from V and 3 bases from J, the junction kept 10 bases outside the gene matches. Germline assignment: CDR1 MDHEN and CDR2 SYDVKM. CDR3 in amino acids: CASSFDGQGGEETQYF. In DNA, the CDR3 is TGTGCCAGCAGTTTCGATGGACAAGGGGGCGAAGAGACCCAGTACTTC.

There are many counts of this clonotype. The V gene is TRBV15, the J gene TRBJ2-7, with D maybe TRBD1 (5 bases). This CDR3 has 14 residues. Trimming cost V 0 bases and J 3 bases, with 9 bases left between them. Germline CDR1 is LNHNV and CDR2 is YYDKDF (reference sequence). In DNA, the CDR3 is TGTGCCACCAGCAGAGAGACAGCTATCTACGAGCAGTACTTC. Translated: CATSRETAIYEQYF.